The 22 T cell receptor beta chains given below trace back to one sample, sequenced in a study of T cell clonality in common variable immunodeficiency. Study observations and caveats: In common variable immunodeficiency, TCR beta chains reportedly carried fewer deletions and N-nucleotide insertions.

These receptors have no identified antigens. The assay was immunoSEQ multiplex PCR, and TCRdb's table has in-frame clones only and misses some. This set yields about 16,000 clones and no singletons; the top ten hold roughly 13%. Sequences were obtained from peripheral blood mononuclear cells. The receptor source for this set is a human donor with common variable immunodeficiency.

This clone was observed at least ten times. Coverage ceases 3 residues before the CDR3 finishes, and the germline J gene fills in the end. The gene calls are TRBV20-1 and TRBJ2-1, with 7 nucleotides matching TRBD1. The CDR3 spans 16 residues. After removal of 5 bases from V and 0 bases from J, the junction contained 10 bases not matched to a gene. Germline loops: CDR1 DFQATT, CDR2 SNEGSKA (reference sequence). CDR3 protein: CSAPEQGLNSYNEQFF. CDR3 DNA, as far as it was read: TGCAGTGCTCCGGAACAGGGGCTCAACTCCTACAATGAG.

This clone was picked up a small number of times. The observed sequence ends 3 residues before the CDR3 terminus, with the missing tail filled in from the germline J gene. The V gene is TRBV30, the J gene TRBJ1-1; possible D gene TRBD1, 5 bases. The CDR3 sequence is 14 residues long. V lost 1 base, J lost 3 bases, and 12 bases lay in between. Germline CDR1 GTSNPN, CDR2 SVGIG (reference sequence). The CDR3 reads CAWSEQDRYTEAFF. Partial CDR3 DNA: TGTGCCTGGAGTGAACAAGACAGATACACTGAA.

This clone was counted only a few times. The read falls 3 residues short of the CDR3 end, and the missing part is taken from the germline J gene. This rearrangement joins TRBV20-1 to TRBJ2-5, with D perhaps being TRBD1 or TRBD2 (6 bases each). This CDR3 has 15 amino acids. Germline loops: CDR1 DFQATT, CDR2 SNEGSKA (reference sequence). Trimming shortened V by 5 bases and J by 4 bases, and 20 bases separated the two germline ends. CDR3 DNA (partial): TGCAGTGCTTCACAGACAGGAGGGAGGCGAGAGACC. As protein: CSASQTGGRRET. The full CDR3 protein is CSASQTGGRRETQYF.

As concerns this clone: The read finishes 3 residues shy of the CDR3 end, and the germline J gene is used to complete it. The chain carries TRBV19 and TRBJ2-5; D assignment may be TRBD1 or TRBD2 (5 bases each). Germline V CDR1 and CDR2: LNHDA, SQIVND (reference sequence). This CDR3 is 15 amino acids long. Between the trimmed V and J ends, which lost 2 bases and 5 bases, there was a span of 15 bases. CDR3 sequence: CASSIRGDPGETQYF. The CDR3 DNA, read in part, is TGTGCCAGTAGTATAAGGGGAGACCCCGGGGAGACC.

As concerns this clone: The read halts 3 residues ahead of the CDR3 end, with the missing end drawn from the germline J gene. This chain links TRBV14 with TRBJ2-5; no reliable D call. From germline, CDR1 is SGHDN and CDR2 FVKESK. V was trimmed by 6 bases and J by 5 bases, leaving 13 bases between them. The CDR3 sequence is 13 residues long. The CDR3 bases that were read are TGTGCCAGCAGACGCGATAGCCGGGAGACC. Protein: CASRRDSRET. In full, the CDR3 reads CASRRDSRETQYF.

As regards this clone: The read halts 3 residues ahead of the CDR3 end, with the missing end drawn from the germline J gene. This chain connects TRBV7-2 to TRBJ2-3; the D gene is possibly TRBD2 (7 bases). V lost 8 bases to trimming and J lost 2 bases, with 14 bases between them. Germline V gene lookup returns CDR1 SGHTA and CDR2 FQGNSA. CDR3 length equals 14 residues. The DNA read from the CDR3 is TGTGCCAGCGTGGCGGGGGCCTCCACAGATACG. Amino acids: CASVAGASTDT. In full, the CDR3 is CASVAGASTDTQYF.

This clone was found a few times. The CDR3 reads CASSPSSGNTIYF. Incomplete CDR3 DNA: TGTGCCAGCTCACCCTCCTCTGGAAACACC. This chain connects TRBV18 to TRBJ1-3; D is ambiguous. The read stops 3 residues short of the end of the CDR3; the missing end is completed from the germline J gene. Germline V gives CDR1 KGHSH, CDR2 LQKENI. This CDR3 is 13 amino acids long. Trimming cost V 3 bases and J 0 bases, with 3 bases left between them.

This clone was seen only a few times. The CDR3 is cut off 3 residues early in the read; its end comes from the germline J gene. The chain joins TRBV7-9 to TRBJ1-3, with TRBD1 as a possible D gene (6 bases). The CDR3 loop spans 14 amino acids. With 1 base removed from V and 4 bases from J, the gap between germline ends came to 8 bases. CDR1 is SEHNR, CDR2 FQNEAQ, per germline (reference sequence). The CDR3 bases that were read are TGTGCCAGCAGCTTAGTTGGACAGGGAAACACC. Protein: CASSLVGQGNT. The full CDR3 sequence reads CASSLVGQGNTIYF.

This clone was recorded many times. One end of the junction does not line up with germline, which may come from a read error. The read terminates 3 residues ahead of where the CDR3 ends, so the germline J gene completes it. The chain uses TRBV20-1 and TRBJ2-1, with D possibly being TRBD2 (6 bases). This CDR3 has 15 amino acids. Per the germline V gene, CDR1 is DFQATT and CDR2 is SNEGSKA (reference sequence). The CDR3 reads CSARASGGYYNEQFF. The sequenced part of the CDR3 DNA is TGCAGTGCCAGAGCTTCAGGAGGGTACTACAATGAG.

In the case of this clone: Read sequence stops 3 residues before the CDR3 end, and the germline J gene provides the missing end. The rearrangement links TRBV7-2 to TRBJ1-3, with TRBD1 as a possible D gene (6 bases). V lost 4 bases to trimming and J lost 0 bases, with 10 bases between them. The CDR3 is 15 amino acids. The germline CDR1 and CDR2 sequences are SGHTA and FQGNSA. CDR3 sequence reads: CASSYTGSSGNTIYF. Incomplete CDR3 DNA: TGTGCCAGCAGCTATACAGGGAGCTCTGGAAACACC.

This clone was picked up a small number of times. The CDR3 end is not reached by the read, which stops 3 residues before it; the germline J gene fills it in. V is TRBV7-2 and J is TRBJ2-1, with TRBD2 matching 8 bases. The V and J ends lost 3 bases and 3 bases, in that order; junction bases with no gene match: 4. CDR1 SGHTA and CDR2 FQGNSA come from the germline V gene. This CDR3 contains 15 residues. CDR3 bases read: TGTGCCAGCAGCTTCCGCGGGGGGTTCTACAATGAG. The encoded protein is CASSFRGGFYNE. The full CDR3 protein reads CASSFRGGFYNEQFF.

In the case of this clone: The read halts 3 residues ahead of the CDR3 end, with the missing end drawn from the germline J gene. This sequence joins TRBV7-9 and TRBJ1-1; D is perhaps TRBD1 (5 bases). Deletions cut 5 bases from V and 6 bases from J, with 16 bases between. Per the germline V gene, CDR1 is SEHNR and CDR2 is FQNEAQ (reference sequence). This CDR3 has 14 residues. The sequenced CDR3 bases are TGTGCCAGCAGCCGGAATCAGGGTCGGGCTGAA. The encoded protein is CASSRNQGRAE. The entire CDR3 protein reads CASSRNQGRAEAFF.

The DNA read from the CDR3 is TGTGCCAGCAGCCGAACTTATAATTCACCC. Encoded protein: CASSRTYNSP. The whole CDR3 protein is CASSRTYNSPLHF. The chain has TRBV7-2 and TRBJ1-6; D not resolved. Read sequence stops 3 residues before the CDR3 end, and the germline J gene provides the missing end. Between the trimmed V and J ends, which lost 5 bases and 4 bases, there was a span of 6 bases. The CDR3 loop spans 13 amino acids. The germline V gene encodes CDR1 SGHTA and CDR2 FQGNSA.

This clone occurred a few times. The CDR3 goes on 3 residues after the read ends, and that part is filled in from the germline J gene. The chain is built from TRBV2 and TRBJ2-7; perhaps TRBD2 as D (5 bases). CDR1 and CDR2 from the germline V gene are SNHLY and FYNNEI. V was trimmed by 6 bases and J by 5 bases, leaving 11 bases between them. This CDR3 has 12 residues. The chain's CDR3 is CASSRDGDEQYF. The part of the CDR3 DNA that was read is TGTGCCAGCAGCCGTGACGGGGACGAG.

As to this clone: The sequence runs out 3 residues before the end of the CDR3; the remainder is reconstructed from the germline J gene. The chain couples TRBV7-9 to TRBJ2-3; D is possibly TRBD2 (6 bases). This CDR3 has 15 residues. V shed 8 bases and J shed 1 base, with 16 bases lying between them. CDR1 SEHNR and CDR2 FQNEAQ come from the germline V gene (reference sequence). CDR3 DNA, as far as it was read: TGTGCCAGCGGGCAATTGGGGGGTCGCACAGATACG. Translation gives CASGQLGGRTDT. Given in full, the CDR3 is CASGQLGGRTDTQYF.

This clone has more than one count but fewer than ten. The read falls 3 residues short of the CDR3 end, and the missing part is taken from the germline J gene. The same CDR3 also results from other DNA sequences found in this sample. The chain recombines TRBV7-9 with TRBJ1-2; possibly TRBD1 for D (6 bases). The CDR3 runs 13 residues. Germline CDR1 is SEHNR and CDR2 is FQNEAQ (reference sequence). The V end was cut by 1 base, the J end by 4 bases, with 7 bases between. The CDR3 spells CASSLVGGYGYTF. The sequenced CDR3 bases are TGTGCCAGCAGCTTAGTAGGGGGCTATGGC.

This clone was picked up a small number of times. Sequencing ends 3 residues short of the CDR3 end; the germline J gene provides the rest. This chain connects TRBV2 to TRBJ1-5, with a tentative D call TRBD1 (5 bases). Between the trimmed V and J ends, which lost 7 bases and 5 bases, there was a span of 12 bases. The CDR3 has 13 amino acids. Germline V gene lookup returns CDR1 SNHLY and CDR2 FYNNEI. CDR3 region: CASKAGRDQPQHF. The sequenced part of the CDR3 DNA is TGTGCCAGCAAGGCGGGGCGGGATCAGCCC. Full variable domain (rest looked up from reference TRBV2 and TRBJ1-5): EPEVTQTPSHQVTQMGQEVILRCVPISNHLYFYWYRQILGQKVEFLVSFYNNEISEKSEIFDDQFSVERPDGSNFTLKIRSTKLEDSAMYFCASKAGRDQPQHFGDGTRLSIL.

About this clone itself: The CDR3 extends 3 residues past the end of the read, so its final part is completed from the germline J gene. This rearrangement joins TRBV7-2 to TRBJ1-3, with D tentatively TRBD1 (6 bases). In germline, CDR1 is SGHTA, CDR2 FQGNSA. This CDR3 has 15 amino acids. V lost 5 bases, J lost 4 bases, and 15 bases lay in between. CDR3 DNA (partial): TGTGCCAGCAGCCCCCAGGGGAGCTCCGGAAACACC. As protein: CASSPQGSSGNT. The CDR3 as a whole reads CASSPQGSSGNTIYF.

There are a few counts of this clone. The read falls 3 residues short of the CDR3 end, and the missing part is taken from the germline J gene. V is TRBV19 and J is TRBJ2-7; 7 bases map to TRBD2. The V gene's germline CDR1 is LNHDA and CDR2 SQIVND (reference sequence). The CDR3 has 14 residues. V lost 6 bases and J lost 0; bases outside the gene matches: 5. The CDR3 loop is CASRTSANSYEQYF. The DNA read from the CDR3 is TGTGCCAGTAGAACTAGCGCGAACTCCTACGAG.

Worth noting for this clone: Read coverage stops 3 residues before the CDR3 terminus; the germline J gene supplies the remainder. The V gene is TRBV6-1, the J gene TRBJ1-3; TRBD1 matches at 7 bases. This CDR3 region has 15 residues. V lost 2 bases and J lost 5; bases outside the gene matches: 6. Germline V gene lookup returns CDR1 MNHNS and CDR2 SASEGT. The CDR3 DNA, read in part, is TGTGCCAGCAGTGAATTCCGGACAGGACGAAACACC. Protein product: CASSEFRTGRNT. The complete CDR3 protein is CASSEFRTGRNTIYF.

This clone was counted between two and nine times. The read ends 3 residues before the CDR3 terminus; that terminus is restored from the germline J gene. The V gene is TRBV6-2 or TRBV6-3, the J gene TRBJ2-3; no clear D. This CDR3 region has 12 residues. Germline V gene data show CDR1 as MNHEY and CDR2 as SVGEGT. V lost 6 bases and J lost 2, with 6 bases in between. Partial CDR3 DNA: TGTGCCAGCAGCCAAAACACAGATACG. Protein: CASSQNTDT. The whole CDR3 sequence reads CASSQNTDTQYF.

This clone came up a few times. The sequence runs out 3 residues before the end of the CDR3; the remainder is reconstructed from the germline J gene. The V and J genes are TRBV18 and TRBJ1-2; D gene unclear. Trimming cost V 3 bases and J 0 bases, with 11 bases left between them. The germline V gene encodes CDR1 KGHSH and CDR2 LQKENI. CDR3 length: 15 amino acids. CDR3 bases read: TGTGCCAGCTCACCCTACAGCAGTCCTAACTATGGC. Translation gives CASSPYSSPNYG. In full, the CDR3 is CASSPYSSPNYGYTF. The full variable domain, with the rest looked up from reference TRBV18 and TRBJ1-2, is NAGVMQNPRHLVRRRGQEARLRCSPMKGHSHVYWYRQLPEEGLKFMVYLQKENIIDESGMPKERFSAEFPKEGPSILRIQQVVRGDSAAYFCASSPYSSPNYGYTFGSGTRLTVV.